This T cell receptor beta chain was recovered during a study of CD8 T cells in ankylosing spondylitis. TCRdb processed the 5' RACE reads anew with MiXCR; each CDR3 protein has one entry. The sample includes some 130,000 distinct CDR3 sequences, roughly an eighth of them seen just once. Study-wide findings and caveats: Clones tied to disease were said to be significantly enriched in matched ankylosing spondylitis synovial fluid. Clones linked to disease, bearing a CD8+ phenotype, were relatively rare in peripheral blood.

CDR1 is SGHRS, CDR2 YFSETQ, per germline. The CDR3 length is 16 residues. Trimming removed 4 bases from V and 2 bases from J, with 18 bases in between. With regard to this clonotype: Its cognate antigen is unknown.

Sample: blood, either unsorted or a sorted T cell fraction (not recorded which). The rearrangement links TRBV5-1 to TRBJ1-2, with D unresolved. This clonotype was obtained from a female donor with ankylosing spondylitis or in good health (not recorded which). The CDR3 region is CASSPRATTKNYGYTF. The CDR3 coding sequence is TGCGCCAGCAGCCCCCGTGCAACAACCAAGAACTATGGCTACACCTTC. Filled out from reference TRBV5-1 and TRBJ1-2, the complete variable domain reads KAGVTQTPRYLIKTRGQQVTLSCSPISGHRSVSWYQQTPGQGLQFLFEYFSETQRNKGNFPGRFSGRQFSNSRSEMNVSTLELGDSALYLCASSPRATTKNYGYTFGSGTRLTVV.